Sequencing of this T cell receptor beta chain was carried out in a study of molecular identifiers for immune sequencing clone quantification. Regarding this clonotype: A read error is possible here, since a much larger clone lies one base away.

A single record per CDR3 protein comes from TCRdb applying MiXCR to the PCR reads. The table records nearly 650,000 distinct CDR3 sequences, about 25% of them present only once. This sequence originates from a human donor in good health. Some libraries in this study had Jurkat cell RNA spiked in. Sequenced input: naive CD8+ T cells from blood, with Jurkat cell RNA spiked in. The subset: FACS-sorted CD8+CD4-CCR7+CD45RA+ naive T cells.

The CDR3 DNA is TGCCCCAGCAGCTTGTCCGGGGGGGGGTACACTGAAGCTTTCTTT. Protein: CPSSLSGGGYTEAFF. This chain links TRBV5-1 with TRBJ1-1, with a weak D call TRBD1 (5 bases). CDR3 length equals 15 residues. The V gene's germline CDR1 is SGHRS and CDR2 YFSETQ.